This T cell receptor (beta chain) was sequenced for a study of cytomegalovirus exposure and HLA in healthy donors. The germline V gene encodes CDR1 MNHEY and CDR2 SVGAGI. The V end lost 0 bases, the J end lost 3 bases, and 11 bases lay between the germline ends. CDR3 length: 16 residues. PCR was performed using 60 Vbeta and 13 Jbeta primers. TCRdb's copy holds only in-frame clones and misses some; the assay was immunoSEQ multiplex PCR. The table has hundreds of thousands of clones, nearly 80% seen once. Each of the donors was a healthy bone marrow donor. The sequenced sample consisted of PBMCs. The origin of this receptor is a man aged 18 to 30 in good health and CMV-seronegative. The gene calls are TRBV6-5 and TRBJ1-4, with D possibly TRBD1 on 5 matching bases. The chain's CDR3 is CASSYSAGQPNEKLFF. CDR3 in DNA: TGTGCCAGCAGTTACTCGGCGGGGCAGCCTAATGAAAAACTGTTTTTT.